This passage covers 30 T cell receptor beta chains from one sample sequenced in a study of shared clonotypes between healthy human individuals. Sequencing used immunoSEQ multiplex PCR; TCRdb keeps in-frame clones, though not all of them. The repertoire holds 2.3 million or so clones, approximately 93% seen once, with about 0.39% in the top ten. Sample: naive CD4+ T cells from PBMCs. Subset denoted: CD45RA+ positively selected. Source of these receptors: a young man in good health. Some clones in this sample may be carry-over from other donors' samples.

Here the CDR3 reads CASSFIQVVSGPGELFF. The CDR3 DNA reads as TGTGCCAGCAGCTTCATACAGGTGGTCTCGGGTCCCGGGGAGCTGTTTTTT. The chain is built from TRBV11-2 and TRBJ2-2; D possibly corresponds to TRBD1 (5 bases). Germline V gene lookup returns CDR1 SGHAT and CDR2 FQNNGV. Trimming took 3 bases from V and 6 from J, leaving 20 bases between them. The CDR3 totals 17 residues.

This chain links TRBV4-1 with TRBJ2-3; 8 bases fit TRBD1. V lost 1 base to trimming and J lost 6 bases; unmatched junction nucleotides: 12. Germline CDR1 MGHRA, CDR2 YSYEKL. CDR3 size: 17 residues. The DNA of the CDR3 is TGCGCCAGCAGCCAAGTCGCAGGGGGCTTAGCTCTGGATACGCAGTATTTT. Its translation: CASSQVAGGLALDTQYF.

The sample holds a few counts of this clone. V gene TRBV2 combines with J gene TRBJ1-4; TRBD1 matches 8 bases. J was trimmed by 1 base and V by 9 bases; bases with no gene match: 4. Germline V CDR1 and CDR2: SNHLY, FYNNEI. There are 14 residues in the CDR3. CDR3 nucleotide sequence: TGTGCCAGTCAACAGGGGGGAACTAATGAAAAACTGTTTTTT. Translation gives CASQQGGTNEKLFF.

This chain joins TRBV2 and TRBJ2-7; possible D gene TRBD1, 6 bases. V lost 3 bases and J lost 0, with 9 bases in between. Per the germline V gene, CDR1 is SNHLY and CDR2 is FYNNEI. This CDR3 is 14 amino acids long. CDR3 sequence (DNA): TGTGCCAGCAGTGATTCACAGGGCTCCTACGAGCAGTACTTC. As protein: CASSDSQGSYEQYF.

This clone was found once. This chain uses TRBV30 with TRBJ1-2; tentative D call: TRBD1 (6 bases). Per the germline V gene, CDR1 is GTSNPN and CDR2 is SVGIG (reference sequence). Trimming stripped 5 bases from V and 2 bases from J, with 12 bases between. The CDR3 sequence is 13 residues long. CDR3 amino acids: CAWGTGTNYGYTF. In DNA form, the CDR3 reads TGTGCCTGGGGTACAGGGACGAACTATGGCTACACCTTC.

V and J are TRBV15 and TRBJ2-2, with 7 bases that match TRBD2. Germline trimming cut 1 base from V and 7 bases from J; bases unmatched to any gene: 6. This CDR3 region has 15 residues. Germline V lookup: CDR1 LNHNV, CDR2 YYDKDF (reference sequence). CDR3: CATSRGLASDGELFF. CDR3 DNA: TGTGCCACCAGCAGAGGACTAGCTTCCGACGGGGAGCTGTTTTTT.

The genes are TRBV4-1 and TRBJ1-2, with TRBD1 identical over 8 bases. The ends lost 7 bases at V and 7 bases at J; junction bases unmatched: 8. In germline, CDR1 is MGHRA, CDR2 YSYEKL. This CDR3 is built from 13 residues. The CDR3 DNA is TGCGCCAGCAAGGCACAGGGGGGGCTTGGCTACACCTTC. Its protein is CASKAQGGLGYTF.

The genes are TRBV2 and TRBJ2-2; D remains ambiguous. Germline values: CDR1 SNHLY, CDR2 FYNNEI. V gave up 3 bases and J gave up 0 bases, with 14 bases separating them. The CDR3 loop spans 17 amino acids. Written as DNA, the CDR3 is TGTGCCAGCAGTGACCCTATTTTCGTATCGAACACCGGGGAGCTGTTTTTT. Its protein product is CASSDPIFVSNTGELFF.

The CDR3: CASSAGLVVEQFF. The CDR3 DNA follows: TGTGCCAGCAGTGCGGGACTAGTGGTTGAGCAGTTCTTC. The chain combines TRBV2 with TRBJ2-1; 8 nucleotides align to TRBD2. The junction had 5 bases not matched to a gene; V was cut back by 4 bases and J by 9 bases. The CDR3 loop spans 13 amino acids. The V gene's germline CDR1 is SNHLY and CDR2 FYNNEI.

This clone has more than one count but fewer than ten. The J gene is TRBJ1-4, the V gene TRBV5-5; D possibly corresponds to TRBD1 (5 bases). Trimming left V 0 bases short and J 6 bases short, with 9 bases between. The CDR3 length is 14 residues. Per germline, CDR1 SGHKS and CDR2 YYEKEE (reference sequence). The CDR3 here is CASSLGLRDEKLFF. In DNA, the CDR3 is TGTGCCAGCAGCTTGGGGCTCAGGGATGAAAAACTGTTTTTT.

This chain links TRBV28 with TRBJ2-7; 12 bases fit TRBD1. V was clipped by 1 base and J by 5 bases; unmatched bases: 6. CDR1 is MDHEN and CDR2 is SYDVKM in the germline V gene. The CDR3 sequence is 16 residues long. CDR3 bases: TGTGCCAGCAGTTTATCCGGGACAGGGGGCCGCAACGAGCAGTACTTC. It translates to CASSLSGTGGRNEQYF.

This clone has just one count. CDR3 in amino acids: CASRGAGYNEKLFF. CDR3 nucleotides: TGTGCCAGCAGGGGGGCAGGGTATAATGAAAAACTGTTTTTT. The chain is built from TRBV6-1 and TRBJ1-4, with D maybe TRBD1 (6 bases). The germline V gene has CDR1 MNHNS and CDR2 SASEGT. V was clipped by 6 bases and J by 4 bases, with 12 bases between them. This CDR3 has 14 amino acids.

CDR3 DNA sequence: TGCGCCAGCAGCCAAGCGGTAGCGGGAGTACTCTACAATGAGCAGTTCTTC. It is translated as CASSQAVAGVLYNEQFF. V is TRBV4-1 and J is TRBJ2-1, with TRBD2 matching over 9 bases. The germline gives CDR1 MGHRA, CDR2 YSYEKL. Losses at the gene ends were 1 base for V and 3 bases for J; bases not matched to a gene: 7. The CDR3 covers 17 residues.

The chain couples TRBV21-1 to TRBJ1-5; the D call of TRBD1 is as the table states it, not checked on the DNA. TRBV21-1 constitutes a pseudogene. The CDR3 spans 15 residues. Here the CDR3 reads CASSMDEGARQPQHF. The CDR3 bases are TGTGCCAGCAGCATGGATGAGGGGGCGCGTCAGCCCCAGCATTTT.

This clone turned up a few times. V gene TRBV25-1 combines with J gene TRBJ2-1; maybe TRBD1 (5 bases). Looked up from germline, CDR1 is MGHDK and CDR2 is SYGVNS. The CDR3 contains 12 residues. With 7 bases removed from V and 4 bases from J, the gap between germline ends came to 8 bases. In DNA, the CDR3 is TGTGCCAGCACCGCAGGGTACAATGAGCAGTTCTTC. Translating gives CASTAGYNEQFF.

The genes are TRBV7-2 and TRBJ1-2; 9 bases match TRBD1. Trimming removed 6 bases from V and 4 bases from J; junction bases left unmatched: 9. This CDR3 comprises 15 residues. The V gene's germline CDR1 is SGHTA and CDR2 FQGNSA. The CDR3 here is CASRGRTGEFYGYTF. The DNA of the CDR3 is TGTGCCAGCAGGGGACGGACAGGGGAATTCTATGGCTACACCTTC.

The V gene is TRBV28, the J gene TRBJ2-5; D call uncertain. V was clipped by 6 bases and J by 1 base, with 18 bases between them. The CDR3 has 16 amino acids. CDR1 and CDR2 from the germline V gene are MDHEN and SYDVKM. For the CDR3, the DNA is TGTGCCAGCAGCGAGATCTCGACTGCCCTCCAAGAGACCCAGTACTTC. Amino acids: CASSEISTALQETQYF.

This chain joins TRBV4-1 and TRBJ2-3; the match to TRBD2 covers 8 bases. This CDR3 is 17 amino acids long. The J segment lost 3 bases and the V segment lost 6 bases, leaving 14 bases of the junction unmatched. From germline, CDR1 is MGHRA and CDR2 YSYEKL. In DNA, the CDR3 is TGCGCCAGCAGTCGTAGCCCCGGACTAGCCGGGACAGATACGCAGTATTTT. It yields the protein CASSRSPGLAGTDTQYF.

This CDR3 reads CASSQRPGLPNTEAFF. Here the CDR3 DNA reads TGCGCCAGCAGCCAGAGACCGGGACTGCCGAACACTGAAGCTTTCTTT. This chain uses TRBV4-3 with TRBJ1-1; TRBD1 might be the D (5 bases). Germline V CDR1 and CDR2: LGHNA, YSLEER. The length of the CDR3 is 16 residues. The germline V and J ends were trimmed by 3 bases and 1 base, with 15 bases remaining between them.

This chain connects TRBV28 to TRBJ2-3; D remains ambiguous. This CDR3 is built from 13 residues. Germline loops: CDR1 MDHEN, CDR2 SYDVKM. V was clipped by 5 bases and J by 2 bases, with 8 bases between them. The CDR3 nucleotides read TGTGCCAGCAGTCCGCAAGACACAGATACGCAGTATTTT. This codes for CASSPQDTDTQYF.

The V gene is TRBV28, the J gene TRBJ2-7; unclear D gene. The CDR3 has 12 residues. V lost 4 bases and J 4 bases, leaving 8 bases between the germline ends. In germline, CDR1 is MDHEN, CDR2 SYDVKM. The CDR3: CASSWKLYEQYF. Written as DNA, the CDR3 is TGTGCCAGCAGTTGGAAACTGTACGAGCAGTACTTC.

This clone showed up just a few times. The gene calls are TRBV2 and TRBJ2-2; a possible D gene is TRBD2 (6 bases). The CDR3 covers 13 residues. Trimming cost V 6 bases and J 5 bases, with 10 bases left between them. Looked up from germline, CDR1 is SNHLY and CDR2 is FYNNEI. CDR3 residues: CASRIGGTGELFF. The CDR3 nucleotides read TGTGCCAGCAGAATCGGGGGTACCGGGGAGCTGTTTTTT.

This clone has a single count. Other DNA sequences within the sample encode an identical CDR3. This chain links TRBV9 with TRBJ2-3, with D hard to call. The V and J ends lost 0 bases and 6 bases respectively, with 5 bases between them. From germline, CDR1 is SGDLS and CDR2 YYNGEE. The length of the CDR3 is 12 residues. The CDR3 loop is CASSVVTDTQYF. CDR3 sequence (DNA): TGTGCCAGCAGCGTAGTCACCGATACGCAGTATTTT.

In DNA, the CDR3 is TGCAGCGTCCTGGGACTAGCGGGGCCGGAGACCCAGTACTTC. This codes for CSVLGLAGPETQYF. The chain recombines TRBV29-1 with TRBJ2-5; TRBD2 matches at 13 bases. The length of the CDR3 is 14 residues. The junction had 6 bases not matched to a gene; V was cut back by 6 bases and J by 5 bases. Germline V gene lookup returns CDR1 SQVTM and CDR2 ANQGSEA.

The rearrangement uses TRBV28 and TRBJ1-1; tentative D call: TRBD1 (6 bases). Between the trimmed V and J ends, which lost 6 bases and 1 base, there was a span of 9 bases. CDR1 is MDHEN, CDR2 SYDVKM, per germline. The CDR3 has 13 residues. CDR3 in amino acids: CASRADRNTEAFF. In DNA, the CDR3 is TGTGCCAGCAGGGCGGACAGGAACACTGAAGCTTTCTTT. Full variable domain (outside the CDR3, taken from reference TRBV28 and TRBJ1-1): DVKVTQSSRYLVKRTGEKVFLECVQDMDHENMFWYRQDPGLGLRLIYFSYDVKMKEKGDIPEGYSVSREKKERFSLILESASTNQTSMYLCASRADRNTEAFFGQGTRLTVV.

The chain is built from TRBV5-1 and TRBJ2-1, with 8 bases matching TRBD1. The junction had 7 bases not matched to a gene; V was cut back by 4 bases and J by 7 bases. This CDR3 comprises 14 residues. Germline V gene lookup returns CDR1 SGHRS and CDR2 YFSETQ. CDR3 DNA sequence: TGCGCCAGCAGCCTGGACAGGGTAGGTAATGAGCAGTTCTTC. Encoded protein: CASSLDRVGNEQFF.

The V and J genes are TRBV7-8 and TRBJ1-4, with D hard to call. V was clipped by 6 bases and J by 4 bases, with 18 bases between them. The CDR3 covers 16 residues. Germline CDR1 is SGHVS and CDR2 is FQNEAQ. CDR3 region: CASSKPRTANNEKLFF. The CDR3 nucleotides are TGTGCCAGCAGTAAACCGCGGACCGCTAATAATGAAAAACTGTTTTTT.

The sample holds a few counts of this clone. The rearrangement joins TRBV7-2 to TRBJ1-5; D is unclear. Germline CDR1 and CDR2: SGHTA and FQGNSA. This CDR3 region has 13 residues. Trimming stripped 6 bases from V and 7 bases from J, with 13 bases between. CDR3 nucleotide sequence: TGTGCCAGCAGTCTATCGGGCAGCCAGCCCCAGCATTTT. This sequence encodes CASSLSGSQPQHF.

The CDR3 sequence: CASAGRAGTGYGYTF. CDR3 nucleotide sequence: TGCGCCAGCGCCGGGAGGGCAGGGACCGGGTATGGCTACACCTTC. The genes are TRBV5-1 and TRBJ1-2, with D perhaps TRBD1 (5 bases). CDR1 SGHRS and CDR2 YFSETQ come from the germline V gene. The germline V and J ends were trimmed by 7 bases and 5 bases, with 21 bases remaining between them. CDR3 length: 15 residues. Complete variable domain (other parts from reference TRBV5-1 and TRBJ1-2): KAGVTQTPRYLIKTRGQQVTLSCSPISGHRSVSWYQQTPGQGLQFLFEYFSETQRNKGNFPGRFSGRQFSNSRSEMNVSTLELGDSALYLCASAGRAGTGYGYTFGSGTRLTVV.

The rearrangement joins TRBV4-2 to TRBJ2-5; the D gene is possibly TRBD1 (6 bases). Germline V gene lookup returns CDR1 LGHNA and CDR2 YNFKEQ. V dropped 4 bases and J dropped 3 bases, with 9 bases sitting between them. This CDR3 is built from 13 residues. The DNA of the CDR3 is TGTGCCAGCAGCCTATCAGGGGAAGAGACCCAGTACTTC. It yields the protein CASSLSGEETQYF.